Each of the 8 T cell receptor beta chains below was sequenced from the same sample in a study of OX40 agonist ivuxolimab in advanced cancers. This table comes from immunoSEQ multiplex PCR, and its TCRdb copy is limited to in-frame clones, with some not included. The sample shows tens of thousands of clones, around 86% of them seen only once. The input for sequencing was CD4+ or CD8+ T cells sorted from blood, taken in a trial of the OX40 agonist ivuxolimab. The receptors come from an adult with an advanced solid tumor such as melanoma, head and neck, liver or kidney cancer.

The chain links TRBV7-8 to TRBJ1-2, with TRBD1 identical over 11 bases. Germline-derived CDR1 and CDR2 are SGHVS and FQNEAQ. V was clipped by 5 bases and J by 5 bases; unmatched bases: 4. The length of the CDR3 is 14 residues. Here the CDR3 DNA reads TGTGCCAGCAGCCTGGGACAGGGGGTTTATGGCTACACCTTC. This codes for CASSLGQGVYGYTF.

The genes are TRBV6-6 and TRBJ1-3; D call uncertain. Germline CDR1 is MNHNY and CDR2 is SVGAGI (reference sequence). V was pared by 6 bases and J by 5 bases, with 8 bases between. CDR3 length: 12 residues. In DNA, the CDR3 is TGTGCCAGCAGCCCAGATAGAAACACCATATATTTT. Amino acids: CASSPDRNTIYF.

This chain joins TRBV28 and TRBJ2-7; 10 nucleotides line up with TRBD1. Germline V CDR1 and CDR2: MDHEN, SYDVKM. The CDR3 is 15 amino acids. Germline trimming cut 6 bases from V and 2 bases from J; bases unmatched to any gene: 7. The CDR3 bases are TGTGCCAGCAGGGCGAGAGGACAGGGGGCCTACGAGCAGTACTTC. Amino acid sequence: CASRARGQGAYEQYF.

This sequence joins TRBV5-1 and TRBJ2-1, with D perhaps TRBD1 or TRBD2 (8 bases each). The germline V gene has CDR1 SGHRS and CDR2 YFSETQ. This CDR3 is 15 amino acids long. Trimming took 0 bases from V and 7 from J, leaving 14 bases between them. As DNA, the CDR3 is TGCGCCAGCAGCTTGGACAGGGGGACTAGGAATGAGCAGTTCTTC. This gives the protein CASSLDRGTRNEQFF. Complete variable domain (other parts from reference TRBV5-1 and TRBJ2-1): KAGVTQTPRYLIKTRGQQVTLSCSPISGHRSVSWYQQTPGQGLQFLFEYFSETQRNKGNFPGRFSGRQFSNSRSEMNVSTLELGDSALYLCASSLDRGTRNEQFFGPGTRLTVL.

This chain links TRBV29-1 with TRBJ1-5; D is possibly TRBD1 (5 bases). CDR3 size: 13 residues. Trimming removed 2 bases from V and 6 bases from J, with 11 bases in between. Germline CDR1 reads SQVTM; CDR2 reads ANQGSEA. The CDR3 loop reads CSVEPQGGQPQHF. The CDR3 coding sequence is TGCAGCGTTGAACCCCAGGGTGGTCAGCCCCAGCATTTT.

The rearrangement uses TRBV5-1 and TRBJ2-3; 7 positions agree with TRBD2. The CDR3 totals 15 residues. In germline, CDR1 is SGHRS, CDR2 YFSETQ. With V trimmed by 0 bases and J by 1 base, 2 bases remained unmatched. CDR3 region: CASSLAAGGTDTQYF. The CDR3 DNA follows: TGCGCCAGCAGCTTGGCTGCGGGAGGCACAGATACGCAGTATTTT.

The V call is TRBV5-4, the J call TRBJ2-3; unclear D gene. Trimming stripped 0 bases from V and 2 bases from J, with 7 bases between. CDR1 and CDR2 from the germline V gene are SGHNT and YYREEE (reference sequence). This CDR3 spans 14 amino acids. The CDR3 nucleotides are TGTGCCAGCAGCTTGGTGGGGTACACAGATACGCAGTATTTT. It translates to CASSLVGYTDTQYF.

The chain has TRBV5-1 and TRBJ2-2, with D maybe TRBD1 (6 bases). V was shortened by 3 bases and J by 0 bases, with 12 bases between the two germline ends. CDR1 and CDR2 from the germline V gene are SGHRS and YFSETQ. The CDR3 spans 16 residues. Here the CDR3 reads CASSSLEGANTGELFF. The CDR3 DNA reads TGCGCCAGCAGCTCCCTTGAGGGGGCGAACACCGGGGAGCTGTTTTTT.